The T cell receptor (beta chain) under discussion was sequenced for a study of regulatory T cells in long-lasting Graves disease. Across the study: Graves' patients, diagnosed recently, had received antithyroid drugs under 3 months.

Library construction for TCR beta used iRepertoire HTBI primers and Arm-PCR of CDR3 regions. Each CDR3 protein is one row after TCRdb ran MiXCR on the multiplex PCR reads. The data show about 210,000 distinct CDR3 sequences, approximately 19% seen once. The germline V gene has CDR1 KGHSH and CDR2 LQKENI. V lost 5 bases and J 6 bases, leaving 9 bases between the germline ends. This CDR3 comprises 12 residues. This clonotype was seen many times. Time point described: newly diagnosed GD, antithyroid drugs for less than 3 months. After RNA was extracted from PBMCs, the TCR library was made from it. A blood draw put around 9 milliliters of peripheral blood into EDTA tubes. These data are also associated with another study on T cells in Graves' hyperthyroidism and ophthalmopathy. As that study records: The HTBI set primed first-round TCR CDR3 RT-PCR. It was a median 6.5 months before onset that the model predicted ophthalmopathy.

V is TRBV18 and J is TRBJ2-3, with no clear D. Source: peripheral blood mononuclear cells (PBMCs), taken at new diagnosis, from a patient treated with antithyroid drugs. The sequence was collected from a woman in her 30s with Graves disease. The CDR3 protein is CASSTPEDTQYF. CDR3 in DNA: TGTGCCAGCTCAACCCCGGAGGATACGCAGTATTTT.